This T cell receptor beta chain came from a study of patients and donors after allogeneic stem cell transplantation. MiXCR, applied by TCRdb to the RT-PCR reads, yields one record per CDR3 protein. Of about a million distinct CDR3 sequences listed, roughly 18% are singletons. Germline CDR1 reads DFQATT; CDR2 reads SNEGSKA (reference sequence). Trimming took 6 bases from V and 2 from J; bases not matched to a gene: 13. CDR3 length: 15 residues. Sequences were obtained from blood, either unsorted or a sorted T cell fraction (not recorded which). V and J are TRBV20-1 and TRBJ2-7; TRBD1 agrees at 7 bases. The TCR originated in a human donor who was either an allogeneic HSCT recipient or a stem cell or donor lymphocyte infusion donor (not recorded which). It is not recorded whose cells these are; they may come from a transplant donor. CDR3 amino acids: CSAEKTPGQTYEQYF. In nucleotides, the CDR3 is TGCAGTGCCGAAAAGACCCCGGGACAGACCTACGAGCAGTACTTC.